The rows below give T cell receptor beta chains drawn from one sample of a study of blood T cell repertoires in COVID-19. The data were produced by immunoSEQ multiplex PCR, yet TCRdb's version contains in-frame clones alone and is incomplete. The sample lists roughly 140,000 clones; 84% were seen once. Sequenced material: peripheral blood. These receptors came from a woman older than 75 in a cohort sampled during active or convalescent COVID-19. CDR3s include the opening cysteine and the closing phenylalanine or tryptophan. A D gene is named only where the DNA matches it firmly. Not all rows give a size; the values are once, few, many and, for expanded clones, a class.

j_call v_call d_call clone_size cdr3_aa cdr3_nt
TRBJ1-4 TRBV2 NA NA CASTTGIEKLFF TGTGCCAGCACTACAGGGATCGAAAAACTGTTTTTT
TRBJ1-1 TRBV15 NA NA CATSRVVESNTEAFF TGTGCCACCAGCAGAGTCGTAGAATCGAACACTGAAGCTTTCTTT
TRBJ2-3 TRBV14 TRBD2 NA CASSHTRGGTDTQYF TGTGCCAGCAGCCACACTCGGGGGGGCACAGATACGCAGTATTTT
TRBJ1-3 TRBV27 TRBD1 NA CASTGQVSSGNTIYF TGTGCCAGCACCGGACAGGTAAGCTCTGGAAACACCATATATTTT
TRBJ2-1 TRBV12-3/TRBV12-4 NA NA CASKAVSYNEQFF TGTGCCAGCAAAGCGGTCTCCTACAATGAGCAGTTCTTC
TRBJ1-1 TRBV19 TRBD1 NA CASRNRGNWAFF TGTGCCAGTAGAAACAGGGGAAATTGGGCTTTCTTT
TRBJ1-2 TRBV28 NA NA CASRLPGNYGYTF TGTGCCAGCAGACTCCCGGGAAACTATGGCTACACCTTC
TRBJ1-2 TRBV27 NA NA CASSTRTHINYGYTF TGTGCCAGCAGTACCCGGACACACATTAACTATGGCTACACCTTC
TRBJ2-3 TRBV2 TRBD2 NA CASSDVASGTDTQYF TGTGCCAGCAGTGATGTTGCTAGCGGAACAGATACGCAGTATTTT
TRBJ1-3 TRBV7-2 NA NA CASSLRGNSGNTIYF TGTGCCAGCAGCTTACGGGGGAACTCTGGAAACACCATATATTTT
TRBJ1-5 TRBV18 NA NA CASSPLRDTQPQHF TGTGCCAGCTCACCACTTCGCGATACTCAGCCCCAGCATTTT
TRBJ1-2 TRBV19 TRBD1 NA CASSASGQGYGYTF TGTGCCAGTAGTGCGTCGGGACAGGGCTATGGCTACACCTTC
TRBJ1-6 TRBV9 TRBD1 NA CASSVVGTGHSPLHF TGTGCCAGCAGCGTAGTAGGGACAGGTCATTCACCCCTCCACTTT
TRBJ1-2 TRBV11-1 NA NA CASSFFFRGKGYTF TGTGCCAGCAGCTTTTTTTTCAGGGGAAAGGGCTACACCTTC
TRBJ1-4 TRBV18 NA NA CASGGGTPDEKLFF TGTGCCAGCGGCGGAGGGACCCCGGATGAAAAACTGTTTTTT
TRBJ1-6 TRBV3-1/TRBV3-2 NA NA CASSLIDGGPRSPLHF TGTGCCAGCAGCCTTATAGACGGGGGGCCTCGGTCACCCCTCCACTTT
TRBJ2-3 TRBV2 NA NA CASNNGVRGTDTQYF TGTGCCAGCAATAATGGGGTGCGGGGCACAGATACGCAGTATTTT
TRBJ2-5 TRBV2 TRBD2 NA CASEAGLRETQYF TGTGCCAGCGAAGCGGGGTTGCGGGAGACCCAGTACTTC
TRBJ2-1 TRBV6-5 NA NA CASSYFGQQFF TGTGCCAGCAGTTATTTTGGACAACAGTTCTTC
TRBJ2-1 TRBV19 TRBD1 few CASSLRQGRLGEQFF TGTGCCAGTAGTCTAAGACAGGGGCGACTCGGTGAGCAGTTCTTC
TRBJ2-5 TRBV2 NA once CASTPQEETQYF TGTGCCAGCACGCCCCAAGAGGAGACCCAGTACTTC
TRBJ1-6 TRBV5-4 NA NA CASSLAEPSPLHF TGTGCCAGCAGCTTGGCCGAGCCTTCACCCCTCCACTTT
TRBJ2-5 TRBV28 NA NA CASSSGTFSVETQYF TGTGCCAGCAGCTCCGGGACTTTCTCGGTGGAGACCCAGTACTTC
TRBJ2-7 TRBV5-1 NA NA CASSLGIEQYF TGCGCCAGCAGCTTGGGTATTGAGCAGTACTTC
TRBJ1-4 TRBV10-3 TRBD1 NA CAISESSGQGAKKLFF TGTGCCATCAGTGAGTCAAGCGGGCAGGGGGCAAAAAAACTGTTTTTT
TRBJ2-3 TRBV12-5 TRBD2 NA CASGLLRGGGLLPSTDTQYF TGTGCTAGTGGTTTGTTGAGAGGCGGGGGATTATTGCCTAGCACAGATACGCAGTATTTT
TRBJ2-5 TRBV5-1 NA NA CASSLDEAQYF TGCGCCAGCAGCTTGGATGAGGCCCAGTACTTC
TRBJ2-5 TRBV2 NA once CASSESLSQETQYF TGTGCCAGCAGTGAAAGTCTCAGCCAAGAGACCCAGTACTTC